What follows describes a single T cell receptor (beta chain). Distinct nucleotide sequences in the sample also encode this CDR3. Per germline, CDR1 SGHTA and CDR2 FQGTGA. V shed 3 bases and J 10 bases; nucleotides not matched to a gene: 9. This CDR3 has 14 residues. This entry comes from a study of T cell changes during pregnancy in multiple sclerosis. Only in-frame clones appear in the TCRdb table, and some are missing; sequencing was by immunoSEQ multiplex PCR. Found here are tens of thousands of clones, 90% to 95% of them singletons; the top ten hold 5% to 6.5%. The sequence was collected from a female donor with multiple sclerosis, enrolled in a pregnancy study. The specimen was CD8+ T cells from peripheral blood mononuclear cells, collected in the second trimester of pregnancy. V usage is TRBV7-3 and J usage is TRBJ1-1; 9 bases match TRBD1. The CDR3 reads CASSFTYRGRGAFF. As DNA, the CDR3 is TGTGCCAGCAGCTTCACGTACAGGGGGCGCGGAGCTTTCTTT.